Below, 32 T cell receptor beta chains from the same sample are listed, as sequenced in a study of blood T cell repertoires in COVID-19. The protocol was immunoSEQ multiplex PCR, while the TCRdb copy is restricted to in-frame clones and leaves out a portion. The sample shows some 230,000 clones, approximately 81% of them seen only once. Sequenced sample: peripheral blood. These receptors came from a man aged 35-49 years with acute or convalescent COVID-19.

This sequence joins TRBV5-1 and TRBJ1-2; D not resolved. This CDR3 is built from 14 residues. The V end was cut by 5 bases, the J end by 6 bases, with 17 bases between. Germline loops: CDR1 SGHRS, CDR2 YFSETQ. The CDR3 nucleotides are TGCGCCAGCAGGCGCTCAGGCCCTCGAGATGGCTACACCTTC. Encoded protein: CASRRSGPRDGYTF.

The chain couples TRBV24-1 to TRBJ2-5; 8 bases agree with TRBD2. J lost 7 bases, V lost 2 bases, and 11 bases had no gene match. The CDR3 covers 16 residues. Germline CDR1 is KGHDR and CDR2 is SFDVKD. The DNA for the CDR3 is TGTGCCACCAGTGATTGGGGACTAGGAACGGAGGTGACCCAGTACTTC. The encoded protein is CATSDWGLGTEVTQYF.

The chain has TRBV6-5 and TRBJ2-7; weak D call: TRBD1 (6 bases). Germline lookup yields CDR1 MNHEY and CDR2 SVGAGI. The length of the CDR3 is 14 residues. Trimming shortened V by 6 bases and J by 1 base, and 13 bases separated the two germline ends. The CDR3 here is CASRILTGSYEQYF. The CDR3 nucleotides read TGTGCCAGCAGAATACTTACAGGGTCCTACGAGCAGTACTTC.

This chain joins TRBV7-2 and TRBJ2-1, with D hard to call. V was trimmed by 4 bases and J by 0 bases, leaving 10 bases between them. CDR3 size: 15 residues. Germline-derived CDR1 and CDR2 are SGHTA and FQGNSA. CDR3 sequence: CASSSRWSSYNEQFF. DNA for the CDR3: TGTGCCAGCAGCTCACGGTGGAGCTCCTACAATGAGCAGTTCTTC.

This chain uses TRBV5-1 with TRBJ2-2; TRBD2 agrees at 9 bases. The J segment lost 3 bases and the V segment lost 4 bases, leaving 4 bases of the junction unmatched. Germline assignment: CDR1 SGHRS and CDR2 YFSETQ. The CDR3 extends over 15 amino acids. CDR3: CASSTQRGDTGELFF. CDR3 sequence (DNA): TGCGCCAGCAGCACACAGCGGGGGGACACCGGGGAGCTGTTTTTT.

J is TRBJ1-1 and V is TRBV14; TRBD1 matches 7 bases. Unmatched junction bases numbered 8, after V lost 10 bases and J lost 6 bases. The CDR3 has 12 residues. Germline assignment: CDR1 SGHDN and CDR2 FVKESK. The CDR3 nucleotides read TGTGCCATCATAACAGGGGTCTCTGAAGCTTTCTTT. It encodes CAIITGVSEAFF.

Points on this clone: This sample also contains other DNA sequences that code for the same CDR3. This rearrangement joins TRBV7-3 to TRBJ1-1, with D maybe TRBD1 (6 bases). This CDR3 region has 13 residues. Between the trimmed V and J ends, which lost 5 bases and 1 base, there was a span of 8 bases. Per germline, CDR1 SGHTA and CDR2 FQGTGA. In DNA form, the CDR3 reads TGTGCCAGCAGCAGACAGGAGAACACTGAAGCTTTCTTT. It yields the protein CASSRQENTEAFF.

The genes are TRBV7-7 and TRBJ2-2, with 10 bases identical to TRBD1. CDR1 and CDR2 from the germline V gene are SSHAT and FNYEAQ (reference sequence). V trimming: 5 bases; J trimming: 5 bases; junction bases outside the gene matches: 8. CDR3 length equals 16 residues. CDR3 sequence (DNA): TGTGCCAGCAGCCCCGGGACAGGGGAGGGGACCGGGGAGCTGTTTTTT. Encoded protein: CASSPGTGEGTGELFF.

The rearrangement uses TRBV7-6 and TRBJ2-3, with TRBD2 matching 7 bases. Germline V gene data show CDR1 as SGHVS and CDR2 as FNYEAQ. This CDR3 contains 15 residues. The V and J ends lost 5 bases and 3 bases, in that order; junction bases with no gene match: 8. CDR3 sequence reads: CASSRSVRGTDTQYF. DNA for the CDR3: TGTGCCAGCAGCCGTTCGGTGCGGGGGACAGATACGCAGTATTTT.

J is TRBJ1-2 and V is TRBV7-8; maybe TRBD1 (6 bases). Germline CDR1 is SGHVS and CDR2 is FQNEAQ. The ends were cut back, 4 bases at V and 7 bases at J, with 19 bases in the middle. This CDR3 has 15 amino acids. The CDR3 DNA reads as TGTGCCAGCAGCTATCCGAAACAGGGAAGGGGTGGCTACACCTTC. It translates to CASSYPKQGRGGYTF.

Note on this clone: Its ends do not fully match the called genes, so a read error is possible. This chain links TRBV4-2 with TRBJ2-7, with 10 bases aligning to TRBD1. The germline V gene has CDR1 LGHNA and CDR2 YNFKEQ. The CDR3 is 17 residues long. The CDR3 DNA reads as TGTGCCAGCAGCCAAGAGGCCCTCGGGACAGGGGATTACGCGCAGTACTTC. Translated: CASSQEALGTGDYAQYF.

The rearrangement links TRBV28 to TRBJ1-4; possibly TRBD1 for D (5 bases). Germline loops: CDR1 MDHEN, CDR2 SYDVKM. This CDR3 comprises 12 residues. Deletions cut 4 bases from V and 13 bases from J, with 13 bases between. Here the CDR3 DNA reads TGTGCCAGCAGTTCGGGGGTTAGGACACTGTTTTTT. Translation: CASSSGVRTLFF.

The chain recombines TRBV5-1 with TRBJ2-1; D gene uncertain. The CDR3 runs to 14 residues. Trimming pared 0 bases from V and 0 bases from J, leaving 4 bases between. The V gene's germline CDR1 is SGHRS and CDR2 YFSETQ. The DNA for the CDR3 is TGCGCCAGCAGCTTGGGAGACTCCTACAATGAGCAGTTCTTC. Translating it yields CASSLGDSYNEQFF.

J is TRBJ1-6 and V is TRBV19, with D perhaps TRBD1 (6 bases). Germline V CDR1 and CDR2: LNHDA, SQIVND (reference sequence). Between the trimmed V and J ends, which lost 3 bases and 2 bases, there was a span of 20 bases. This CDR3 has 19 residues. The CDR3 DNA follows: TGTGCCAGTAGTATCTTCGGGGACATCCAGAAGGCCTATAATTCACCCCTCCACTTT. This gives the protein CASSIFGDIQKAYNSPLHF.

The gene calls are TRBV5-1 and TRBJ1-1; 12 nucleotides line up with TRBD1. V shed 5 bases, J shed 0 bases, and the junction held 8 bases outside the gene matches. This CDR3 is 17 amino acids long. Germline-derived CDR1 and CDR2 are SGHRS and YFSETQ. CDR3 protein: CASRAGQGAHMNTEAFF. The CDR3 DNA follows: TGCGCCAGCAGGGCGGGACAGGGGGCCCACATGAACACTGAAGCTTTCTTT.

The gene calls are TRBV5-5 and TRBJ1-2; D remains unclear. The CDR3 is made up of 13 amino acids. From germline, CDR1 is SGHKS and CDR2 YYEKEE (reference sequence). V lost 1 base to trimming and J lost 2 bases, with 6 bases between them. The CDR3 region is CASSLIENYGYTF. In nucleotides, the CDR3 is TGTGCCAGCAGCTTGATAGAAAACTATGGCTACACCTTC.

This chain connects TRBV13 to TRBJ1-6, with D possibly being TRBD1 (6 bases). The germline V gene has CDR1 PRHDT and CDR2 FYEKMQ (reference sequence). The V gene lost 1 base and the J gene lost 9 bases, with 10 bases spanning the gap. The length of the CDR3 is 14 residues. The CDR3 region is CASSLAQGFSPLHF. The CDR3 DNA is TGTGCCAGCAGCTTAGCCCAGGGGTTTTCACCCCTCCACTTT.

V gene TRBV7-9 combines with J gene TRBJ2-2; 7 positions match TRBD1. From germline, CDR1 is SEHNR and CDR2 FQNEAQ (reference sequence). The trim removed 2 bases at V and 0 bases at J, leaving 12 bases unmatched. The CDR3 is made up of 19 amino acids. CDR3: CASSLIVDRAIPNTGELFF. CDR3 in DNA: TGTGCCAGCAGCTTAATAGTAGACAGGGCGATACCGAACACCGGGGAGCTGTTTTTT.

The gene calls are TRBV4-2 and TRBJ2-1; D is perhaps TRBD2 (7 bases). The CDR3 is made up of 16 amino acids. Germline V gene lookup returns CDR1 LGHNA and CDR2 YNFKEQ. Trimming took off 1 base at V and 5 bases at J, with 15 bases between the two ends. The CDR3 protein is CASSQGGGGYNNEQFF. The DNA for the CDR3 is TGTGCCAGCAGCCAAGGAGGGGGGGGTTACAACAATGAGCAGTTCTTC.

The chain couples TRBV12-5 to TRBJ2-7, with D perhaps matching TRBD1 (8 bases). CDR3 length: 16 amino acids. V was pared by 7 bases and J by 5 bases, with 24 bases between. Germline assignment: CDR1 LGHNT and CDR2 FRNRAP. The chain's CDR3 is CASVLAWTGRDDEQYF. The CDR3 region has the DNA TGTGCTAGTGTCCTAGCTTGGACAGGGAGGGACGACGAGCAGTACTTC. The whole variable domain, remainder taken from reference TRBV12-5 and TRBJ2-7, is DARVTQTPRHKVTEMGQEVTMRCQPILGHNTVFWYRQTMMQGLELLAYFRNRAPLDDSGMPKDRFSAEMPDATLATLKIQPSEPRDSAVYFCASVLAWTGRDDEQYFGPGTRLTVT.

The V and J genes are TRBV5-6 and TRBJ1-6; no definite D call. V lost 5 bases, J lost 7 bases, and 13 bases lay in between. The CDR3 totals 14 residues. Germline CDR1 is SGHDT and CDR2 is YYEEEE. The CDR3 loop reads CASSTQLFNSPLHF. CDR3 sequence (DNA): TGTGCCAGCAGTACACAGCTTTTCAATTCACCCCTCCACTTT. Supplemented by reference TRBV5-6 and TRBJ1-6, the full variable domain reads DAGVTQSPTHLIKTRGQQVTLRCSPKSGHDTVSWYQQALGQGPQFIFQYYEEEERQRGNFPDRFSGHQFPNYSSELNVNALLLGDSALYLCASSTQLFNSPLHFGNGTRLTVT.

This chain's CDR3 is CASSLLRGTGYTF. CDR3 in DNA: TGTGCCAGCAGCCTCTTGCGGGGCACAGGCTACACCTTC. The genes are TRBV6-6 and TRBJ1-2, with TRBD1 as a possible D gene (5 bases). From germline, CDR1 is MNHNY and CDR2 SVGAGI (reference sequence). The CDR3 is 13 amino acids. The V and J ends lost 6 bases and 8 bases respectively, with 16 bases between them.

As regards this clone: Other DNA sequences in this sample translate to the same CDR3. The rearrangement links TRBV18 to TRBJ2-7; D is uncertain. CDR1 is KGHSH and CDR2 is LQKENI in the germline V gene. The CDR3 has 13 residues. Trimming took off 3 bases at V and 0 bases at J, with 6 bases between the two ends. The CDR3 region is CASSPPSSYEQYF. For the CDR3, the DNA is TGTGCCAGCTCACCTCCTTCCTCCTACGAGCAGTACTTC.

The chain combines TRBV19 with TRBJ1-1; tentative D call: TRBD1 (6 bases). Deletions cut 6 bases from V and 1 base from J, with 15 bases between. Per germline, CDR1 LNHDA and CDR2 SQIVND (reference sequence). The CDR3 is made up of 15 amino acids. Here the CDR3 reads CASSPTGQPNTEAFF. DNA for the CDR3: TGTGCCAGTAGCCCCACAGGACAGCCGAACACTGAAGCTTTCTTT. The complete variable domain, with remaining parts taken from reference TRBV19 and TRBJ1-1, reads DGGITQSPKYLFRKEGQNVTLSCEQNLNHDAMYWYRQDPGQGLRLIYYSQIVNDFQKGDIAEGYSVSREKKESFPLTVTSAQKNPTAFYLCASSPTGQPNTEAFFGQGTRLTVV.

V gene TRBV5-1 combines with J gene TRBJ1-1; a possible D gene is TRBD1 (6 bases). Trimming cost V 0 bases and J 4 bases, with 16 bases left between them. The germline V gene has CDR1 SGHRS and CDR2 YFSETQ. There are 16 residues in the CDR3. CDR3: CASSLAGGSLGTEAFF. CDR3 DNA: TGCGCCAGCAGCTTGGCGGGGGGCTCTCTGGGCACTGAAGCTTTCTTT.

J is TRBJ1-2 and V is TRBV27, with a tentative D call TRBD1 (5 bases). The V end lost 1 base, the J end lost 7 bases, and 16 bases lay between the germline ends. This CDR3 is built from 15 residues. Germline-derived CDR1 and CDR2 are MNHEY and SMNVEV (reference sequence). CDR3 in amino acids: CASSLYPGGDSGYTF. In DNA, the CDR3 is TGTGCCAGCAGTTTATATCCAGGAGGGGACTCTGGCTACACCTTC.

The chain couples TRBV4-1 to TRBJ2-5, with D maybe TRBD1 (5 bases). Germline V gene sequence: CDR1 MGHRA, CDR2 YSYEKL. The CDR3 consists of 13 residues. The germline V and J ends were trimmed by 4 bases and 4 bases, with 10 bases remaining between them. The CDR3 DNA follows: TGCGCCAGCAGCCGGGCCAGGGCAGAGACCCAGTACTTC. This translates into CASSRARAETQYF.

The chain recombines TRBV6-6 with TRBJ1-2; 7 positions match TRBD1. The CDR3 extends over 14 amino acids. J gave up 3 bases and V 2 bases, and 3 bases lay outside the gene matches. Germline-derived CDR1 and CDR2 are MNHNY and SVGAGI (reference sequence). The DNA for the CDR3 is TGTGCCAGCAGTTACACTACAGGGGACTATGGCTACACCTTC. Translation: CASSYTTGDYGYTF.

The chain joins TRBV29-1 to TRBJ2-1, with 7 nucleotides matching TRBD1. The CDR3 consists of 12 residues. Trimming removed 6 bases from V and 5 bases from J; junction bases left unmatched: 4. Germline-derived CDR1 and CDR2 are SQVTM and ANQGSEA. DNA of the CDR3: TGCAGCGTGCAAGGGGGCCACAATGAGCAGTTCTTC. Protein product: CSVQGGHNEQFF.

This clone has just a few counts. The chain combines TRBV19 with TRBJ1-4, with unresolved D. The length of the CDR3 is 11 residues. Germline CDR1 is LNHDA and CDR2 is SQIVND (reference sequence). V lost 4 bases and J lost 16, with 13 bases in between. CDR3 in DNA: TGTGCCAGTAGTACCCCGGGAATTCCGTTTTTT. Residues: CASSTPGIPFF.

The gene calls are TRBV4-3 and TRBJ2-7; 8 nucleotides line up with TRBD1. The germline gives CDR1 LGHNA, CDR2 YSLEER. This CDR3 is 16 amino acids long. V shed 0 bases and J 3 bases; nucleotides not matched to a gene: 7. The CDR3 is CASSQDPTGASYEQYF. The CDR3 DNA is TGCGCCAGCAGCCAAGATCCGACAGGGGCGAGCTACGAGCAGTACTTC.

J is TRBJ1-1 and V is TRBV19; D gene unclear. In germline, CDR1 is LNHDA, CDR2 SQIVND (reference sequence). CDR3 size: 14 residues. V was shortened by 2 bases and J by 0 bases, with 7 bases between the two germline ends. The chain's CDR3 is CASSISNMNTEAFF. The CDR3 DNA is TGTGCCAGTAGTATAAGCAATATGAACACTGAAGCTTTCTTT. Together with reference TRBV19 and TRBJ1-1, the CDR3 gives the full variable domain: DGGITQSPKYLFRKEGQNVTLSCEQNLNHDAMYWYRQDPGQGLRLIYYSQIVNDFQKGDIAEGYSVSREKKESFPLTVTSAQKNPTAFYLCASSISNMNTEAFFGQGTRLTVV.